This T cell receptor (beta chain) was sequenced during a study of T-cell reconstitution after alpha-beta-depleted transplantation in children. Unique molecular identifiers were used to barcode this TCRbeta library. TCRdb fed the PCR reads into MiXCR, producing one record per CDR3 protein. The sample has fewer than 700,000 distinct CDR3 sequences; more than 20% are singletons. About this clonotype itself: The antigen is undetermined.

Whole-study findings and limits: Diversity of TCRbeta at day 60 was high in some patients, arising from surviving recipient T cells and thymic progenitors. As was reported, about two months after transplant, alpha-beta T cells came from several hundred expanded graft clones.

The sample in question was PBMCs, mostly from graft donor cells, obtained 360 days after TCRalphabeta/CD19-depleted stem cell transplant. The sequence was obtained from a boy in the first two years of life who had a stem cell transplant for acute myeloid leukemia, so the T cells may come from the graft donor.

In nucleotides, the CDR3 is TGTGCCAGCAGTGAACTTAGCGAAAATGAAAAACTGTTTTTT. It yields the protein CASSELSENEKLFF. This chain connects TRBV25-1 to TRBJ1-4; D ambiguous. The CDR3 consists of 14 residues. Germline values: CDR1 MGHDK, CDR2 SYGVNS. V lost 2 bases and J 5 bases, leaving 9 bases between the germline ends.